This is a list of T cell receptor beta chains from one sample in a study of blood T cell repertoires in COVID-19. The method was immunoSEQ multiplex PCR; TCRdb's version includes in-frame clones alone and lacks a portion of them. The profile shows about 300,000 clones, around 87% of them singletons. The material sequenced was peripheral blood. The receptors stem from a woman between 40 and 55 years old who had recovered from COVID-19. Both conserved end residues are part of each CDR3. The order of the fields is CDR3 DNA, CDR3 protein, D gene, clone size, V gene, J gene. D genes are given only for firm matches. Size is omitted from some rows. Given values are once, few, many or a class for expanded clones.

DNA: TGTGCCAGCAGCGACCGAACCGGGACAGGCGACCTTGGCTACACCTTC; CDR3: CASSDRTGTGDLGYTF; D: TRBD1; size: NA; V: TRBV7-9; J: TRBJ1-2
DNA: TGCGCCAGCAGAACGGCAGGGGTACCCTACGAGCAGTACTTC; CDR3: CASRTAGVPYEQYF; D: NA; size: NA; V: TRBV10-2; J: TRBJ2-7
DNA: TGTGCCAGTAGGAGGGACGGCGAACAGGGGTTGCATTTT; CDR3: CASRRDGEQGLHF; D: TRBD1; size: NA; V: TRBV19; J: TRBJ1-4
DNA: TGTGCCAGCAGTTCCGGACAGGGAAGAGGCACCGGGGAGCTGTTTTTT; CDR3: CASSSGQGRGTGELFF; D: TRBD1; size: NA; V: TRBV6-2/TRBV6-3; J: TRBJ2-2
DNA: TGTGCCATCAGTGAGGGGACAGCATTCTTAAGAGATGGCTACACCTTC; CDR3: CAISEGTAFLRDGYTF; D: TRBD1; size: NA; V: TRBV10-3; J: TRBJ1-2
DNA: TGTGCCAGCAGCGTCCCCAGGCAGGGGGCGAGTGATACGCAGTATTTT; CDR3: CASSVPRQGASDTQYF; D: TRBD1; size: NA; V: TRBV9; J: TRBJ2-3
DNA: TGTGCCAGCAGTTTGGGTCGGGGCGGGGAGCTGTTTTTT; CDR3: CASSLGRGGELFF; D: NA; size: NA; V: TRBV27; J: TRBJ2-2
DNA: TGTGCCAGCAGCCAATCCTCGGGTGTTCACCATGAGCAGTTCTTC; CDR3: CASSQSSGVHHEQFF; D: NA; size: NA; V: TRBV4-2; J: TRBJ2-1
DNA: TGTGCCAGTAGTCCCCGGGGGGCAACTAATGAAAAACTGTTTTTT; CDR3: CASSPRGATNEKLFF; D: NA; size: NA; V: TRBV19; J: TRBJ1-4
DNA: TGTGCTAGTGGTTCCTCGCCGGGACGGGGGACGAACACCGGGGAGCTGTTTTTT; CDR3: CASGSSPGRGTNTGELFF; D: NA; size: few; V: TRBV12-5; J: TRBJ2-2
DNA: TGTGCCAGCAGTTACTCTAGCGGGGCGTCCAATGAGCAGTTCTTC; CDR3: CASSYSSGASNEQFF; D: TRBD2; size: NA; V: TRBV6-6; J: TRBJ2-1
DNA: TGTGCCAGCAGCCAGTCCACGGCGGATCCCCAGCATTTT; CDR3: CASSQSTADPQHF; D: NA; size: NA; V: TRBV7-2; J: TRBJ1-5
DNA: TGTGCCAGCAGTGCAAAGGGGTCGGGCACTGAAGCTTTCTTT; CDR3: CASSAKGSGTEAFF; D: NA; size: NA; V: TRBV2; J: TRBJ1-1
DNA: TGCGCCAGCAGCTTGGCCTTGGGCGGGACAGGGATTACCTACGAGCAGTACTTC; CDR3: CASSLALGGTGITYEQYF; D: TRBD1; size: NA; V: TRBV5-1; J: TRBJ2-7
DNA: TGCAGCGTTGTGGTGCAGACTAACACTGAAGCTTTCTTT; CDR3: CSVVVQTNTEAFF; D: NA; size: NA; V: TRBV29-1; J: TRBJ1-1
DNA: TGCGCCAGCAGCGGAGGGGACAGGTTCGCAGATACGCAGTATTTT; CDR3: CASSGGDRFADTQYF; D: TRBD1; size: NA; V: TRBV5-1; J: TRBJ2-3
DNA: TGTGCCAGCAGAGAAGGGGGGGGAGCCGGTTATACGCCCCAGCATTTT; CDR3: CASREGGGAGYTPQHF; D: NA; size: NA; V: TRBV28; J: TRBJ1-5
DNA: TGCGCCAGCAGCTTGGGACAGGCCGGGGAGCTGTTTTTT; CDR3: CASSLGQAGELFF; D: NA; size: NA; V: TRBV5-1; J: TRBJ2-2
DNA: TGTGCCAGCTCACCCTCGCTAGCGGGGTCCACAGATACGCAGTATTTT; CDR3: CASSPSLAGSTDTQYF; D: TRBD2; size: once; V: TRBV18; J: TRBJ2-3
DNA: TGTGCCAGCAGCTTAGGACAGGGACTGAACGACGAGCAGTACTTC; CDR3: CASSLGQGLNDEQYF; D: NA; size: NA; V: TRBV7-9; J: TRBJ2-7
DNA: TGTGCCACCAGTGACCCCGGACAGGGCACCTCGACGCAGTATTTT; CDR3: CATSDPGQGTSTQYF; D: TRBD1; size: NA; V: TRBV24-1; J: TRBJ2-3
DNA: TGTGCCAGCGCGGAGGGCAATGAGCAGTTCTTC; CDR3: CASAEGNEQFF; D: NA; size: NA; V: TRBV13; J: TRBJ2-1
DNA: TGTGCCAGCAGTTTGGGGGGACCAGGGCTATACGAGCAGTACTTC; CDR3: CASSLGGPGLYEQYF; D: NA; size: NA; V: TRBV27; J: TRBJ2-7
DNA: TGTGCCAGCAGCCTCAGCGGGGTTTCCAACAATGAGCAGTTCTTC; CDR3: CASSLSGVSNNEQFF; D: TRBD2; size: NA; V: TRBV4-2; J: TRBJ2-1
DNA: TGTGCCAGCAGCCGCGGGACTAGCAGATACAATGAGCAGTTCTTC; CDR3: CASSRGTSRYNEQFF; D: TRBD2; size: NA; V: TRBV6-2/TRBV6-3; J: TRBJ2-1
DNA: TGTGCCAGCAGCCCCCAACCCCCCGGGGTCTCTGGAAACACCATATATTTT; CDR3: CASSPQPPGVSGNTIYF; D: NA; size: NA; V: TRBV7-3; J: TRBJ1-3
DNA: TGTGCCAGTTCGGCCCGACAGGATCAATTCTACGAGCAGTACTTC; CDR3: CASSARQDQFYEQYF; D: NA; size: NA; V: TRBV5-6; J: TRBJ2-7
DNA: TGCGCCAGCAGCCAAGTAGGAGGGGCCCCTCTCCCCTACTATGGCTACACCTTC; CDR3: CASSQVGGAPLPYYGYTF; D: NA; size: NA; V: TRBV4-1; J: TRBJ1-2
DNA: TGTGCCAGCAGCCAAGGTTTTGTGGGCAGGGGGTCACCCCTCCACTTT; CDR3: CASSQGFVGRGSPLHF; D: TRBD1; size: NA; V: TRBV14; J: TRBJ1-6
DNA: TGTGCCAGCAGGGGCGGGACAGGCAGCGATAGCAATCAGCCCCAGCATTTT; CDR3: CASRGGTGSDSNQPQHF; D: TRBD1; size: NA; V: TRBV2; J: TRBJ1-5
DNA: TGTGCCTGGAGCGTACAGGGGGCTCAGCCCCAGCATTTT; CDR3: CAWSVQGAQPQHF; D: TRBD1; size: NA; V: TRBV30; J: TRBJ1-5
DNA: TGTGCCACCAGTGATTTCGGCAGGGGGGACACTGAAGCTTTCTTT; CDR3: CATSDFGRGDTEAFF; D: TRBD1; size: NA; V: TRBV24-1; J: TRBJ1-1
DNA: TGTGCCAGCAGCCAAGCGACAGGGGCCATCAACTATGGCTACACCTTC; CDR3: CASSQATGAINYGYTF; D: TRBD1; size: NA; V: TRBV14; J: TRBJ1-2
DNA: TGTGCCACCTCCGGGGACAGCGCCAAAAATGAGCAGTTCTTC; CDR3: CATSGDSAKNEQFF; D: TRBD1; size: NA; V: TRBV15; J: TRBJ2-1
DNA: TGTGCCAGTAGTCCTTCCGGGACAGGGGGAATCCACGAGCAGTACTTC; CDR3: CASSPSGTGGIHEQYF; D: TRBD1; size: once; V: TRBV19; J: TRBJ2-7
DNA: TGTGCCAGCAGCCAAGATCTTCGGCAGGCGTCGATCTATGGCTACACCTTC; CDR3: CASSQDLRQASIYGYTF; D: NA; size: NA; V: TRBV3-1/TRBV3-2; J: TRBJ1-2
DNA: TGTGCCAGCAGCCCACGGGACAGGGGCACCTACGAGCAGTACTTC; CDR3: CASSPRDRGTYEQYF; D: TRBD1; size: NA; V: TRBV9; J: TRBJ2-7
DNA: TGCAGCGGGCAAAGACAGGTTAACACTGAAGCTTTCTTT; CDR3: CSGQRQVNTEAFF; D: NA; size: NA; V: TRBV29-1; J: TRBJ1-1
DNA: TGTGCCAGCAGGGGGACAGGGGAGGACGAGCAGTACTTC; CDR3: CASRGTGEDEQYF; D: TRBD1; size: NA; V: TRBV5-4; J: TRBJ2-7
DNA: TGCGCCAGCAGCCAAGTTAGAGGAGCGGGGGGATACAATGAGCAGTTCTTC; CDR3: CASSQVRGAGGYNEQFF; D: TRBD2; size: NA; V: TRBV4-1; J: TRBJ2-1
DNA: TGCGCCAGCAGCAGCACAGGGGGCGCAAATAATTCACCCCTCCACTTT; CDR3: CASSSTGGANNSPLHF; D: TRBD1; size: NA; V: TRBV5-1; J: TRBJ1-6
DNA: TGTGCCAGCAGTTACTCGACCGCGGGGGGGCCCCATGAGCAGTTCTTC; CDR3: CASSYSTAGGPHEQFF; D: TRBD2; size: NA; V: TRBV6-5; J: TRBJ2-1
DNA: TGTGCCAGCAGCGTAGGAGCTGGGGGCTTCGTTAATTCACCCCTCCACTTT; CDR3: CASSVGAGGFVNSPLHF; D: NA; size: NA; V: TRBV9; J: TRBJ1-6
DNA: TGCGCCAGCAGTGAGTCGGGGACAGGGACCCTCAACTATGGCTACACCTTC; CDR3: CASSESGTGTLNYGYTF; D: TRBD1; size: once; V: TRBV10-2; J: TRBJ1-2
DNA: TGTGCCAGCAGGCCGACGCAGGCAGGCACAGATACGCAGTATTTT; CDR3: CASRPTQAGTDTQYF; D: NA; size: NA; V: TRBV6-6; J: TRBJ2-3
DNA: TGTGCCAGCAGTGCCGTTGGTGGGACTTATAGCAATCAGCCCCAGCATTTT; CDR3: CASSAVGGTYSNQPQHF; D: NA; size: NA; V: TRBV6-1; J: TRBJ1-5
DNA: TGTGCCAGCAGCTTGTCGGCAGGCCCACACATCGAGCAGTACTTC; CDR3: CASSLSAGPHIEQYF; D: NA; size: NA; V: TRBV5-4; J: TRBJ2-7
DNA: TGTGCCAGCTCACCTACAGGGGAAGGGGTCAAAAACATTCAGTACTTC; CDR3: CASSPTGEGVKNIQYF; D: TRBD1; size: NA; V: TRBV18; J: TRBJ2-4
DNA: TGTGCCAGCTCACCTAAGACAGGGGATGAGAGCACTGAAGCTTTCTTT; CDR3: CASSPKTGDESTEAFF; D: TRBD1; size: NA; V: TRBV18; J: TRBJ1-1
DNA: TGTGCCAGCAGCCCCGCTAGCGGGGGGGCGACTGATGAGCAGTTCTTC; CDR3: CASSPASGGATDEQFF; D: TRBD2; size: NA; V: TRBV7-9; J: TRBJ2-1
DNA: TGTGCCAGCAGTTACCGAACAGGTGAAGCTTTCTTT; CDR3: CASSYRTGEAFF; D: NA; size: few; V: TRBV6-5; J: TRBJ1-1
DNA: TGTGCCAGCAGTGAATACTGGACCGGGGAGCTGTTTTTT; CDR3: CASSEYWTGELFF; D: NA; size: once; V: TRBV2; J: TRBJ2-2
DNA: TGCGCCAGCAGCTTGTCGCAGGGCCAGGGTCCCCTCCACTTT; CDR3: CASSLSQGQGPLHF; D: NA; size: NA; V: TRBV5-1; J: TRBJ1-6
DNA: TGTGCCAGTAGTATTCGACAGGGGGCGGGGGAGACCCAGTACTTC; CDR3: CASSIRQGAGETQYF; D: TRBD1; size: NA; V: TRBV19; J: TRBJ2-5
DNA: TGTGCCAGTAGTACACCCTCGGGTAGACAGGGAAGGCGGCAGCCCCAGCATTTT; CDR3: CASSTPSGRQGRRQPQHF; D: TRBD1; size: NA; V: TRBV19; J: TRBJ1-5
DNA: TGTGCCAGCAGCTTGGTAGGGCCAGGGGAGAATGGCTACACCTTC; CDR3: CASSLVGPGENGYTF; D: NA; size: NA; V: TRBV7-3; J: TRBJ1-2
DNA: TGCGCCAGCAGCTTAGAGGGGGCGAGGGAGCAGTACTTC; CDR3: CASSLEGAREQYF; D: TRBD1; size: NA; V: TRBV5-1; J: TRBJ2-7
DNA: TGTGCCAGCAGCTTGGTGACTTTTTTCTCCTACGAGCAGTACTTC; CDR3: CASSLVTFFSYEQYF; D: NA; size: NA; V: TRBV5-5; J: TRBJ2-7
DNA: TGTGCCAGCAGTTACTTCCAGGACACAAGTAATGAAAAACTGTTTTTT; CDR3: CASSYFQDTSNEKLFF; D: NA; size: NA; V: TRBV28; J: TRBJ1-4
DNA: TGTGCCAGTAGTATAGGACAGGGAAGATTCTACGAGCAGTACTTC; CDR3: CASSIGQGRFYEQYF; D: TRBD1; size: once; V: TRBV19; J: TRBJ2-7